This record concerns one TCR beta chain sequence. This sample is part of a study of T cells in localized non-small cell lung cancer. Data came from immunoSEQ multiplex PCR; TCRdb stores just in-frame clones and leaves some out. This repertoire shows fewer than 90,000 clones, about 83% found once; its top ten account for under 3.5%. Sequencing used peripheral blood, obtained before any cancer treatment. The TCR comes from a man aged 40 to 70 with stage I lung adenocarcinoma.

CDR3 bases: TGCGCCAGCAGCTTGTTAGGCAGGGGGCCAGCTAATGAAAAACTGTTTTTT. Translated, it gives CASSLLGRGPANEKLFF. V and J are TRBV5-1 and TRBJ1-4; 8 bases line up with TRBD1. CDR1 SGHRS and CDR2 YFSETQ come from the germline V gene. Trimming at V came to 1 base and at J to 3 bases, leaving 8 bases not matched to a gene. This CDR3 spans 17 amino acids.